Each of the 16 T cell receptor beta chains below was sequenced from the same sample in a study of OX40 agonist ivuxolimab in advanced cancers. Here immunoSEQ multiplex PCR was the method, and the copy in TCRdb shows in-frame clones only, minus some. The sample lists 80,000 to 100,000 clones; around 94% were seen once. Sample: CD4+ or CD8+ T cells sorted from blood, taken in a trial of the OX40 agonist ivuxolimab. The receptors stem from an adult with an advanced solid tumor such as melanoma, head and neck, liver or kidney cancer.

The chain combines TRBV5-4 with TRBJ2-3; 8 bases agree with TRBD1. CDR3 length: 14 residues. The V segment lost 4 bases and the J segment 4 bases; nucleotides outside the gene matches: 5. In germline, CDR1 is SGHNT, CDR2 YYREEE (reference sequence). CDR3 loop: CASSPSTGADTQYF. DNA of the CDR3: TGTGCCAGCAGCCCGTCGACAGGGGCAGATACGCAGTATTTT. Supplemented by reference TRBV5-4 and TRBJ2-3, the full variable domain reads ETGVTQSPTHLIKTRGQQVTLRCSSQSGHNTVSWYQQALGQGPQFIFQYYREEENGRGNFPPRFSGLQFPNYSSELNVNALELDDSALYLCASSPSTGADTQYFGPGTRLTVL.

The rearrangement joins TRBV19 to TRBJ1-2; TRBD1 matches at 12 bases. The germline V gene has CDR1 LNHDA and CDR2 SQIVND (reference sequence). The CDR3 spans 16 residues. The trim removed 3 bases at V and 3 bases at J, leaving 5 bases unmatched. The CDR3 sequence: CASSISGTGGYYGYTF. For the CDR3, the DNA is TGTGCCAGTAGTATCTCTGGGACAGGGGGCTACTATGGCTACACCTTC.

DNA of the CDR3: TGTGCCAGCAGCGCCCGGACAAGCTCTGGAAACACCATATATTTT. It specifies CASSARTSSGNTIYF. The chain combines TRBV7-2 with TRBJ1-3, with D perhaps TRBD1 (5 bases). Trimming removed 5 bases from V and 0 bases from J, with 11 bases in between. The CDR3 spans 15 residues. CDR1 and CDR2 (germline): SGHTA, FQGNSA.

The chain couples TRBV7-2 to TRBJ2-2, with 11 bases lining up with TRBD2. Germline V gives CDR1 SGHTA, CDR2 FQGNSA. V lost 1 base, J lost 6 bases, and 4 bases stayed unmatched. This CDR3 is 16 amino acids long. The CDR3 DNA follows: TGTGCCAGCAGCTTAGGGGGGACTAGCGGTTCCGGGGAGCTGTTTTTT. This codes for CASSLGGTSGSGELFF.

This clone was recorded once. V usage is TRBV10-1 and J usage is TRBJ2-1; 8 nucleotides align to TRBD2. With 9 bases clipped from V and 7 bases from J, the junction kept 8 bases outside the gene matches. Germline assignment: CDR1 WNHNN and CDR2 SYGVQD (reference sequence). There are 13 residues in the CDR3. DNA for the CDR3: TGCGCCAGACGGGCGGGGGGTTCTAATGAGCAGTTCTTC. Translating gives CARRAGGSNEQFF.

This clone was detected once. This chain connects TRBV5-1 to TRBJ2-7; 8 bases fit TRBD1. Per germline, CDR1 SGHRS and CDR2 YFSETQ. V dropped 1 base and J dropped 2; count of bases not matched to a gene: 8. The CDR3 is 16 amino acids. Here the CDR3 reads CASSLRQGPFTYEQYF. The DNA of the CDR3 is TGCGCCAGCAGCTTGAGACAGGGGCCGTTCACCTACGAGCAGTACTTC.

The V and J genes are TRBV18 and TRBJ1-6; D ambiguous. Germline V lookup: CDR1 KGHSH, CDR2 LQKENI. V lost 3 bases, J lost 5 bases, and 8 bases lay in between. This CDR3 comprises 14 residues. The CDR3 is CASSPDFNNSPLHF. CDR3 bases: TGTGCCAGCTCACCGGATTTTAATAATTCACCCCTCCACTTT.

About this clone itself: At the DNA level, this CDR3 is encoded by other sequences in the same sample as well. The CDR3 here is CASSQGDSNQPQHF. The CDR3, as DNA: TGCGCCAGCAGCCAAGGGGACAGCAATCAGCCCCAGCATTTT. The chain joins TRBV4-1 to TRBJ1-5, with D possibly being TRBD1 (5 bases). The CDR3 is 14 amino acids. Germline CDR1 and CDR2: MGHRA and YSYEKL. V lost 1 base to trimming and J lost 1 base, with 5 bases between them.

J is TRBJ2-1 and V is TRBV11-2; 13 bases are shared with TRBD2. Germline CDR1 SGHAT, CDR2 FQNNGV. Trimming at V came to 6 bases and at J to 9 bases, leaving 8 bases not matched to a gene. This CDR3 contains 15 residues. CDR3 in amino acids: CASRPGLAGVAEQFF. CDR3 DNA sequence: TGTGCCAGCAGACCCGGACTAGCGGGAGTCGCTGAGCAGTTCTTC.

This clone was recorded only once. The CDR3 loop reads CASSERGAVKETQYF. CDR3 coding DNA: TGTGCCAGCAGTGAACGGGGGGCGGTGAAAGAGACCCAGTACTTC. The V and J genes are TRBV25-1 and TRBJ2-5; D perhaps matches TRBD2 (7 bases). Germline V lookup: CDR1 MGHDK, CDR2 SYGVNS. The CDR3 extends over 15 amino acids. The V end lost 2 bases, the J end lost 3 bases, and 13 bases lay between the germline ends.

The chain joins TRBV7-9 to TRBJ1-5, with TRBD1 as a possible D gene (5 bases). V lost 5 bases and J 7 bases, leaving 15 bases between the germline ends. The CDR3 loop spans 14 amino acids. The germline V gene encodes CDR1 SEHNR and CDR2 FQNEAQ (reference sequence). DNA of the CDR3: TGTGCCAGCAGCCCCGGGGGGGGGAGGCAGCCCCAGCATTTT. Residues: CASSPGGGRQPQHF.

The gene calls are TRBV11-2 and TRBJ1-4; D unclear. The length of the CDR3 is 14 residues. Germline lookup yields CDR1 SGHAT and CDR2 FQNNGV. The germline V and J ends were trimmed by 0 bases and 15 bases, with 17 bases remaining between them. The CDR3 loop reads CASSLELSAAKVFF. The CDR3 coding sequence is TGTGCCAGCAGCTTAGAACTTTCGGCGGCGAAGGTGTTTTTT.

The rearrangement links TRBV7-9 to TRBJ2-3, with unresolved D. V shed 5 bases and J shed 2 bases, with 8 bases lying between them. The CDR3 consists of 13 residues. Per germline, CDR1 SEHNR and CDR2 FQNEAQ (reference sequence). For the CDR3, the DNA is TGTGCCAGCAGCGTAGGAACCACAGATACGCAGTATTTT. This translates into CASSVGTTDTQYF.

The gene calls are TRBV6-5 and TRBJ1-3; D call uncertain. V was shortened by 3 bases and J by 0 bases, with 9 bases between the two germline ends. The germline V gene encodes CDR1 MNHEY and CDR2 SVGAGI. The length of the CDR3 is 15 residues. The CDR3: CASSYGDSSGNTIYF. The CDR3 nucleotides are TGTGCCAGCAGTTATGGGGATAGCTCTGGAAACACCATATATTTT.

This clone was detected once. The chain recombines TRBV30 with TRBJ1-5, with TRBD1 as a possible D gene (5 bases). The CDR3 runs to 13 residues. CDR1 is GTSNPN, CDR2 SVGIG, per germline (reference sequence). Trimming left V 5 bases short and J 0 bases short, with 8 bases between. CDR3 in amino acids: CAWGDVSNQPQHF. The CDR3 DNA is TGTGCCTGGGGGGACGTTAGCAATCAGCCCCAGCATTTT.

The chain couples TRBV6-5 to TRBJ2-3; maybe TRBD2 (6 bases). Germline V lookup: CDR1 MNHEY, CDR2 SVGAGI. With 2 bases removed from V and 3 bases from J, the gap between germline ends came to 15 bases. This CDR3 region has 16 residues. CDR3 in amino acids: CASSYRGEGRTDTQYF. The CDR3 coding sequence is TGTGCCAGCAGTTACCGCGGGGAAGGACGAACAGATACGCAGTATTTT.